This TCR beta chain was documented in a study of vaccination and CD4 T cells after COVID-19. Across the whole study: The authors exposed cells to overlapping spike peptides derived from SARS-CoV-2, HCoV-NL63, HCoV-OC43 and HCoV-229E.

The V end was cut by 3 bases, the J end by 7 bases, with 9 bases between. This CDR3 has 12 residues. Germline values: CDR1 LNHDA, CDR2 SQIVND (reference sequence). The treatment here: roughly nine-day PBMC culture with coronavirus spike peptide pools or control peptides (ViraFEST assay). TCRs were sequenced by ViraFEST after antigen-specific T cells had been expanded with peptide pools. Regarding this clonotype: Its antigen is as yet unknown.

Sequencing of DNA taken from cultured CD4+ T cells relied on the Oncomine TCR Beta short-read assay. TCRdb independently ran MiXCR on the PCR reads; one entry per CDR3 protein. The table lists about 13,000 distinct CDR3 sequences, roughly a third of them singletons, with 9.5% to 13% in the top ten. The rearrangement joins TRBV19 to TRBJ1-1; perhaps TRBD1 as D (6 bases). The sequencing sample was made of CD4+ T cells from blood, cultured in vitro. This clonotype originated in a human donor who had recovered from COVID-19. CDR3 loop: CASSMGHYEAFF. For the CDR3, the DNA is TGTGCCAGTAGTATGGGACATTATGAAGCTTTCTTT.